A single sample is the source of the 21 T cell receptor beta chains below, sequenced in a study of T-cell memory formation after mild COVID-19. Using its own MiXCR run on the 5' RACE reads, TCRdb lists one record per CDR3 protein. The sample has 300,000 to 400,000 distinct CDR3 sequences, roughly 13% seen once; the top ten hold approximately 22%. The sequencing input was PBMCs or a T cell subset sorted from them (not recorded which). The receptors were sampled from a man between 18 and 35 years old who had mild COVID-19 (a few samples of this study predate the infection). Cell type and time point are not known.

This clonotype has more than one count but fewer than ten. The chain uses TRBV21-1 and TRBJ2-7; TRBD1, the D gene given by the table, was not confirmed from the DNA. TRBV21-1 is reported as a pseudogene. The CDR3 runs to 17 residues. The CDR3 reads CASSKATGTGAIYEQYF. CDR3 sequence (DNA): TGTGCCAGCAGCAAAGCCACGGGGACAGGGGCGATCTACGAGCAGTACTTC.

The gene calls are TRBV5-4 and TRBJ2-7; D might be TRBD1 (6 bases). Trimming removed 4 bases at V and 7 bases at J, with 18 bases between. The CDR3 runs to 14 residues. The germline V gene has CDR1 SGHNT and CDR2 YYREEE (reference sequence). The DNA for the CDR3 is TGTGCCAGCAGCAACTACAGGGCCAGGGGTGAGCAGTACTTC. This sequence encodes CASSNYRARGEQYF.

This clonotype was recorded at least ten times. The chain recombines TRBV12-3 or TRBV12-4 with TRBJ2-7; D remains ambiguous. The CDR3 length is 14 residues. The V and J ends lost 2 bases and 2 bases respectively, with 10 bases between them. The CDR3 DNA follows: TGTGCCAGCAGTTTAAGGGCGTTGGCCTACGAGCAGTACTTC. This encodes CASSLRALAYEQYF.

CDR3 loop: CASSEAAHEQYV. CDR3 in DNA: TGTGCCAGCAGTGAAGCCGCCCACGAGCAGTACGTC. The rearrangement uses TRBV6-1 and TRBJ2-7, with D unresolved. Germline CDR1 MNHNS, CDR2 SASEGT. CDR3 length: 12 residues. V shed 0 bases and J shed 5 bases, with 5 bases lying between them.

Written as DNA, the CDR3 is TGTGCCACCAAACAGGGTAGTGGCACTGAAGCTTTCTTT. Its translation: CATKQGSGTEAFF. This rearrangement joins TRBV7-9 to TRBJ1-1; perhaps TRBD1 as D (6 bases). V was shortened by 10 bases and J by 4 bases, with 16 bases between the two germline ends. CDR3 length equals 13 residues. Germline CDR1 is SEHNR and CDR2 is FQNEAQ (reference sequence).

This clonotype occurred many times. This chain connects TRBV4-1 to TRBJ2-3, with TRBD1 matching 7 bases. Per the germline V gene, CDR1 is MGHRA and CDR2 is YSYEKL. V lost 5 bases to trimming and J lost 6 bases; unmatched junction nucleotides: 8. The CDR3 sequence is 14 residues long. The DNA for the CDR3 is TGCGCCAGCAGCTTCGACAGGGTTCGCGATACGCAGTATTTT. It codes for CASSFDRVRDTQYF.

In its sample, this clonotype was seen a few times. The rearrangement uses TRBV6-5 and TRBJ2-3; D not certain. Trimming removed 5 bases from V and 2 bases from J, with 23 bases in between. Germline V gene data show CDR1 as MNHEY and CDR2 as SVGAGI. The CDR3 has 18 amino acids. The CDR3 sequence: CASSQKSTGLPLTDTQYF. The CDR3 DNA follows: TGTGCCAGCAGTCAGAAGTCCACCGGGCTCCCGCTCACAGATACGCAGTATTTT.

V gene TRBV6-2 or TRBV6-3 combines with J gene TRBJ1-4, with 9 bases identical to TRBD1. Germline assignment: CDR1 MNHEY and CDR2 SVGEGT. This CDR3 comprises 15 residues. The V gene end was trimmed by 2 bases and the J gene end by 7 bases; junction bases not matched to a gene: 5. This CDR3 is CASSYTGTGSEKLFF. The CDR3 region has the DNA TGTGCCAGCAGTTACACCGGGACAGGGTCTGAAAAACTGTTTTTT.

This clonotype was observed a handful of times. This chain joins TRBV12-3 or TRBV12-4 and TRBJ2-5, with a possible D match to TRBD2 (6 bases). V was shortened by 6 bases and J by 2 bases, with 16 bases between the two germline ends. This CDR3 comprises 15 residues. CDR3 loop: CASSIGGSGQETQYF. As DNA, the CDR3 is TGTGCCAGCAGCATCGGGGGTTCGGGGCAAGAGACCCAGTACTTC.

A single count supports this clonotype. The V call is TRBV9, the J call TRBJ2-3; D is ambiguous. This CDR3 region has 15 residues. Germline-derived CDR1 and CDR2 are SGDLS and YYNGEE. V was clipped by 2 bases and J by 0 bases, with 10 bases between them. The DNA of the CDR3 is TGTGCCAGCAGCGTTTTAGGAGATAGCACAGATACGCAGTATTTT. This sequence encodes CASSVLGDSTDTQYF.

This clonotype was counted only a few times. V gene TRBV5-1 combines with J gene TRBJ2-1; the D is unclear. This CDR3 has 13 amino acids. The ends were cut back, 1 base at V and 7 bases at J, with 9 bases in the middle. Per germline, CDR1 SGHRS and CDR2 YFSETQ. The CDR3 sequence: CASSLNLQNEQFF. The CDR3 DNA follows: TGCGCCAGCAGCTTGAACCTCCAGAATGAGCAGTTCTTC.

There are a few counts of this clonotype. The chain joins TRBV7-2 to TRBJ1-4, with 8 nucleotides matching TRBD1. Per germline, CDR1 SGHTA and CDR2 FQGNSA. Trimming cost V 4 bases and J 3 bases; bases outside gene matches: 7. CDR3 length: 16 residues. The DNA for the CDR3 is TGTGCCAGCAGCTCGAATCCGGGACAGGCTAATGAAAAACTGTTTTTT. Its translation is CASSSNPGQANEKLFF.

This chain's CDR3 is CSVEGTGPEAFF. The CDR3 DNA is TGCAGCGTTGAGGGGACAGGGCCCGAAGCTTTCTTT. The rearrangement uses TRBV29-1 and TRBJ1-1; 9 bases line up with TRBD1. After removal of 3 bases from V and 8 bases from J, the junction contained 4 bases not matched to a gene. CDR1 is SQVTM, CDR2 ANQGSEA, per germline. The CDR3 extends over 12 amino acids. Full variable domain (rest looked up from reference TRBV29-1 and TRBJ1-1): SAVISQKPSRDICQRGTSLTIQCQVDSQVTMMFWYRQQPGQSLTLIATANQGSEATYESGFVIDKFPISRPNLTFSTLTVSNMSPEDSSIYLCSVEGTGPEAFFGQGTRLTVV.

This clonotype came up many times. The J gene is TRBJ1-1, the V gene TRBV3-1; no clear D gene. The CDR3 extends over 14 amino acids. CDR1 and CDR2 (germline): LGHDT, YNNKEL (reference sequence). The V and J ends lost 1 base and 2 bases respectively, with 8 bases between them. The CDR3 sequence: CASSQVASNTEAFF. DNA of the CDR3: TGTGCCAGCAGCCAAGTCGCATCAAACACTGAAGCTTTCTTT.

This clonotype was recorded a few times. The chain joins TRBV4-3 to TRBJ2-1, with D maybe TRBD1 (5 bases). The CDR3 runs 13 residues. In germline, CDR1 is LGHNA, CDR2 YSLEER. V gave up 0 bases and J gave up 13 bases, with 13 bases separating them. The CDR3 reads CASSQEHQGPQFF. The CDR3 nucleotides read TGCGCCAGCAGCCAAGAGCATCAGGGCCCCCAGTTCTTC.

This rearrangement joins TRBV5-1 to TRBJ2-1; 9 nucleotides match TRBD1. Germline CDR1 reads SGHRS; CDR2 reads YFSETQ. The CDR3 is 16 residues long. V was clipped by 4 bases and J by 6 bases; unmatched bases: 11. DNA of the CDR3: TGCGCCAGCAGCCCACTCCCGGGACAGGGAGGCAATGAGCAGTTCTTC. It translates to CASSPLPGQGGNEQFF.

Here the CDR3 reads CSEVGTLNYGYTF. The CDR3 DNA reads as TGCAGCGAGGTTGGGACCCTTAACTATGGCTACACCTTC. The chain uses TRBV29-1 and TRBJ1-2, with D tentatively TRBD1 (5 bases). Germline assignment: CDR1 SQVTM and CDR2 ANQGSEA. This CDR3 has 13 residues. Between the trimmed V and J ends, which lost 7 bases and 1 base, there was a span of 13 bases.

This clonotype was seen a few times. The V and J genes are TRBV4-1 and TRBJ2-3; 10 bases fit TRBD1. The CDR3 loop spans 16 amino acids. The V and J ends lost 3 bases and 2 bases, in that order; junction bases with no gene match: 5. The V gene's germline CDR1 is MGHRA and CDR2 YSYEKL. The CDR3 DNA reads TGCGCCAGCAGCCATCGACAGGGGGCCCACACAGATACGCAGTATTTT. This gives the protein CASSHRQGAHTDTQYF.

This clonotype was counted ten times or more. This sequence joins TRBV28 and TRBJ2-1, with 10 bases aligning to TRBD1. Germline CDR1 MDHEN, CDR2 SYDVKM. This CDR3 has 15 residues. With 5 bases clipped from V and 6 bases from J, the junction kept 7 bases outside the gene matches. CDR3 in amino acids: CASSPRTGGPNEQFF. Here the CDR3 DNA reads TGTGCCAGCAGTCCCCGGACAGGGGGTCCCAATGAGCAGTTCTTC.

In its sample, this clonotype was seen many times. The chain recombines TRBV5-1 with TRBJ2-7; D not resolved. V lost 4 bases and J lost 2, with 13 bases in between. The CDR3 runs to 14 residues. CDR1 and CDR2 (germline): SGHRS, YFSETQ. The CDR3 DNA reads TGCGCCAGCAGCAGGGAAGGCGTAACCTACGAGCAGTACTTC. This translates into CASSREGVTYEQYF.

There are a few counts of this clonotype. Written as DNA, the CDR3 is TGTGCCAGCAGCCAAGCTGGGGGCGCCTACTATGGCTACACCTTC. Residues: CASSQAGGAYYGYTF. The V call is TRBV14, the J call TRBJ1-2; maybe TRBD1 (6 bases). Trimming pared 1 base from V and 3 bases from J, leaving 12 bases between. CDR3 size: 15 residues. From germline, CDR1 is SGHDN and CDR2 FVKESK.